This note documents a single TCR beta chain sequence. V was clipped by 0 bases and J by 9 bases; unmatched bases: 12. The CDR3 has 17 residues. Per the germline V gene, CDR1 is SGHKS and CDR2 is YYEKEE (reference sequence). This sample was taken from a study of blood T cell repertoires in COVID-19. Living in 24 US areas, the participants were between roughly 18 and 90 years of age. Sequencing used immunoSEQ multiplex PCR; TCRdb keeps in-frame clones, though not all of them. The sample includes fewer than 350,000 clones, roughly 85% of them seen just once. The J gene is TRBJ1-6, the V gene TRBV5-5; TRBD1 agrees at 7 bases. This TCR derives from a woman in her fifties or sixties who had recovered from COVID-19. Sequencing used PBMCs or T cells enriched from blood (not recorded which). CDR3 nucleotide sequence: TGTGCCAGCAGCTTGGCCTTTGGGAGCACAGGGGTTTCACCCCTCCACTTT. Protein product: CASSLAFGSTGVSPLHF. The whole variable domain, remainder taken from reference TRBV5-5 and TRBJ1-6, is DAGVTQSPTHLIKTRGQQVTLRCSPISGHKSVSWYQQVLGQGPQFIFQYYEKEERGRGNFPDRFSARQFPNYSSELNVNALLLGDSALYLCASSLAFGSTGVSPLHFGNGTRLTVT.